This entry lists 18 T cell receptor beta chains sequenced from one sample in a study of radiotherapy plus CTLA-4 blockade in lung cancer. The assay was immunoSEQ multiplex PCR, and TCRdb's table has in-frame clones only and misses some. The data contain tens of thousands of clones, 60% to 80% of them seen just once; the ten biggest clones take up 2.9%. Sample: peripheral blood, taken from a patient treated with radiotherapy plus ipilimumab. The receptors were gathered from a human donor with non-small cell lung cancer who had a complete response to radiotherapy plus ipilimumab.

The V gene is TRBV18, the J gene TRBJ1-4; TRBD1 agrees at 7 bases. The germline gives CDR1 KGHSH, CDR2 LQKENI. This CDR3 spans 14 amino acids. J gave up 5 bases and V 2 bases, and 2 bases lay outside the gene matches. The CDR3 loop is CASSPAGGNEKLFF. DNA of the CDR3: TGTGCCAGCTCACCAGCAGGGGGAAATGAAAAACTGTTTTTT.

This clone has just a few counts. The CDR3 DNA sequence: TGTGCCAGCAGTTCGGGGGGCTATGACTACGAGCAGTACTTC. Translated, it gives CASSSGGYDYEQYF. The chain couples TRBV28 to TRBJ2-7; TRBD2 is a possible D gene (7 bases). Germline-derived CDR1 and CDR2 are MDHEN and SYDVKM. CDR3 length equals 14 residues. Trimming shortened V by 4 bases and J by 3 bases, and 13 bases separated the two germline ends.

This chain joins TRBV5-1 and TRBJ2-5; 10 nucleotides agree with TRBD2. Germline loops: CDR1 SGHRS, CDR2 YFSETQ. CDR3 length equals 15 residues. V dropped 3 bases and J dropped 5; count of bases not matched to a gene: 7. This CDR3 reads CASSWQRGGGETQYF. CDR3 coding DNA: TGCGCCAGCAGCTGGCAGCGGGGGGGCGGGGAGACCCAGTACTTC.

V usage is TRBV6-5 and J usage is TRBJ1-6, with D possibly matching TRBD1 (5 bases). V was shortened by 11 bases and J by 7 bases, with 12 bases between the two germline ends. Germline CDR1 MNHEY, CDR2 SVGAGI. This CDR3 has 12 amino acids. The CDR3 protein is CASRGGNSPLHF. The DNA of the CDR3 is TGTGCCTCCCGTGGGGGGAATTCACCCCTCCACTTT.

The chain combines TRBV2 with TRBJ1-4; TRBD1 aligns across 7 bases. CDR1 SNHLY and CDR2 FYNNEI come from the germline V gene. This CDR3 comprises 16 residues. The V gene end was trimmed by 6 bases and the J gene end by 4 bases; junction bases not matched to a gene: 11. Here the CDR3 DNA reads TGTGCCAGCAGAACAGGGGCGTCAAGTATTAATGAAAAACTGTTTTTT. Amino acids: CASRTGASSINEKLFF. Full variable domain (remainder filled in from reference TRBV2 and TRBJ1-4): EPEVTQTPSHQVTQMGQEVILRCVPISNHLYFYWYRQILGQKVEFLVSFYNNEISEKSEIFDDQFSVERPDGSNFTLKIRSTKLEDSAMYFCASRTGASSINEKLFFGSGTQLSVL.

This clone appeared once. The chain has TRBV6-6 and TRBJ1-5; TRBD1 agrees at 9 bases. J was trimmed by 4 bases and V by 9 bases; bases with no gene match: 10. Germline lookup yields CDR1 MNHNY and CDR2 SVGAGI (reference sequence). The CDR3 consists of 15 residues. DNA of the CDR3: TGTGCCAGTAAGACGGGCGGGACAGGGAATCAGCCCCAGCATTTT. Translation gives CASKTGGTGNQPQHF.

V gene TRBV7-6 combines with J gene TRBJ2-3; possible D gene TRBD1, 7 bases. There are 18 residues in the CDR3. Germline V lookup: CDR1 SGHVS, CDR2 FNYEAQ. The V end lost 3 bases, the J end lost 1 base, and 20 bases lay between the germline ends. For the CDR3, the DNA is TGTGCCAGCAGCTTCGGGGCAGGGGGGTTTAGTGGCACAGATACGCAGTATTTT. Amino acid sequence: CASSFGAGGFSGTDTQYF.

The chain has TRBV6-1 and TRBJ1-5, with 8 bases lining up with TRBD1. J lost 6 bases, V lost 4 bases, and 14 bases had no gene match. The CDR3 has 17 residues. CDR1 and CDR2 from the germline V gene are MNHNS and SASEGT. CDR3 bases: TGTGCCAGCAGTGGGGCTCCAAACAGGGGGAATAGTCAGCCCCAGCATTTT. Translating it yields CASSGAPNRGNSQPQHF.

The chain recombines TRBV18 with TRBJ1-4; D possibly corresponds to TRBD1 (5 bases). Germline assignment: CDR1 KGHSH and CDR2 LQKENI. This CDR3 contains 13 residues. Trimming took 3 bases from V and 4 from J, leaving 6 bases between them. CDR3 residues: CASSPGLNEKLFF. DNA for the CDR3: TGTGCCAGCTCACCGGGGCTTAATGAAAAACTGTTTTTT.

The chain joins TRBV2 to TRBJ2-3, with TRBD2 matching over 14 bases. The V segment lost 7 bases and the J segment 11 bases; nucleotides outside the gene matches: 8. This CDR3 is built from 14 residues. CDR1 SNHLY and CDR2 FYNNEI come from the germline V gene. The CDR3 DNA reads as TGTGCCAGCAATCCCTGGACTAGCGGGGGGCTGCAGTATTTT. It specifies CASNPWTSGGLQYF.

The chain combines TRBV27 with TRBJ2-2, with D possibly being TRBD2 (7 bases). From germline, CDR1 is MNHEY and CDR2 SMNVEV (reference sequence). V was trimmed by 8 bases and J by 8 bases, leaving 15 bases between them. The CDR3 has 13 residues. CDR3 sequence: CASRYGGLGELFF. The CDR3, as DNA: TGTGCCAGCCGTTACGGGGGGCTGGGGGAGCTGTTTTTT.

This clone is medium-sized in the sample. V is TRBV6-1 and J is TRBJ2-1, with TRBD1 identical over 8 bases. CDR1 and CDR2 from the germline V gene are MNHNS and SASEGT. This CDR3 is built from 14 residues. V was pared by 4 bases and J by 11 bases, with 10 bases of the junction left unmatched. The CDR3 DNA is TGTGCCAGCAGTGGATCCGGACAGGGCCTTAAGCAGTTCTTC. Translated: CASSGSGQGLKQFF.

The rearrangement joins TRBV25-1 to TRBJ2-3, with a tentative D call TRBD1 (6 bases). Trimming cost V 7 bases and J 8 bases, with 19 bases left between them. Germline CDR1 reads MGHDK; CDR2 reads SYGVNS. The CDR3 has 14 residues. The CDR3 DNA follows: TGTGCCAGCACGGACAGAACGTCCCCTTTTACGCAGTATTTT. It specifies CASTDRTSPFTQYF. The entire variable domain, with the rest obtained from reference TRBV25-1 and TRBJ2-3, is as follows: EADIYQTPRYLVIGTGKKITLECSQTMGHDKMYWYQQDPGMELHLIHYSYGVNSTEKGDLSSESTVSRIRTEHFPLTLESARPSHTSQYLCASTDRTSPFTQYFGPGTRLTVL.

The rearrangement joins TRBV5-1 to TRBJ2-3; the D gene is possibly TRBD2 (6 bases). Per germline, CDR1 SGHRS and CDR2 YFSETQ. The CDR3 runs 12 residues. Trimming stripped 7 bases from V and 5 bases from J, with 11 bases between. DNA of the CDR3: TGCGCCAGCGGGGACGGGGGAGATACGCAGTATTTT. Its translation: CASGDGGDTQYF.

V is TRBV10-3 and J is TRBJ2-5; D perhaps matches TRBD2 (5 bases). From germline, CDR1 is ENHRY and CDR2 SYGVKD. V was trimmed by 4 bases and J by 5 bases, leaving 8 bases between them. This CDR3 spans 12 amino acids. The CDR3 is CAISGPGETQYF. CDR3 bases: TGTGCCATCAGTGGGCCGGGGGAGACCCAGTACTTC.

This clone was counted between two and nine times. The gene calls are TRBV6-5 and TRBJ1-6; 7 bases are a match to TRBD1. Germline trimming cut 6 bases from V and 10 bases from J; bases unmatched to any gene: 12. Germline V gives CDR1 MNHEY, CDR2 SVGAGI. This CDR3 contains 15 residues. The CDR3 here is CASSRPGQRGSPLHF. The CDR3, as DNA: TGTGCCAGCAGCCGACCGGGACAGCGTGGGTCACCCCTCCACTTT.

V gene TRBV19 combines with J gene TRBJ2-2; 7 positions agree with TRBD1. This CDR3 contains 15 residues. Germline V gives CDR1 LNHDA, CDR2 SQIVND (reference sequence). J lost 5 bases, V lost 4 bases, and 7 bases had no gene match. CDR3 bases: TGTGCCAGTAGTAACAGGGGCCAGGCGACCGGGGAGCTGTTTTTT. It translates to CASSNRGQATGELFF.

The rearrangement uses TRBV30 and TRBJ2-1; 7 nucleotides match TRBD1. The CDR3 runs 11 residues. Germline trimming cut 3 bases from V and 8 bases from J; bases unmatched to any gene: 1. The V gene's germline CDR1 is GTSNPN and CDR2 SVGIG (reference sequence). The CDR3, as DNA: TGTGCCTGGAGGACAGGGTATGAGCAGTTCTTC. Its translation is CAWRTGYEQFF.